The 13 T cell receptor beta chains below all came from one sample that was sequenced in a study of blood T cell repertoires in COVID-19. Profiled with immunoSEQ multiplex PCR; TCRdb holds only in-frame clones, not every one. This table has nearly 60,000 clones, around 90% appearing once. The sequencing input was peripheral blood. The source is a man aged 55 to 70 with active COVID-19.

CDR3 region: CAWGRVNQPQHF. CDR3 bases: TGTGCCTGGGGTCGGGTCAATCAGCCCCAGCATTTT. The chain carries TRBV30 and TRBJ1-5; no clear D. The V end lost 5 bases, the J end lost 3 bases, and 8 bases lay between the germline ends. This CDR3 is built from 12 residues. CDR1 is GTSNPN and CDR2 is SVGIG in the germline V gene (reference sequence).

This clone showed up just once. The V gene is TRBV6-6, the J gene TRBJ2-7; D ambiguous. Germline CDR1 and CDR2: MNHNY and SVGAGI (reference sequence). The CDR3 contains 16 residues. V lost 5 bases to trimming and J lost 1 base, with 18 bases between them. The chain's CDR3 is CASSPSGLRLSYEQYF. CDR3 bases: TGTGCCAGCAGTCCCTCTGGGCTCCGCCTATCCTACGAGCAGTACTTC.

This chain uses TRBV4-1 with TRBJ2-1; TRBD2 is a possible D gene (6 bases). V shed 3 bases and J shed 4 bases, with 19 bases lying between them. The CDR3 is 17 amino acids. CDR1 and CDR2 (germline): MGHRA, YSYEKL. This CDR3 reads CASSQDGLAGIYNEQFF. The CDR3 DNA follows: TGCGCCAGCAGCCAGGACGGTCTCGCGGGAATTTACAATGAGCAGTTCTTC.

This clone has a single count. The V gene is TRBV11-2, the J gene TRBJ1-2; perhaps TRBD1 as D (6 bases). V was trimmed by 0 bases and J by 4 bases, leaving 9 bases between them. The CDR3 totals 14 residues. Germline V gene data show CDR1 as SGHAT and CDR2 as FQNNGV. CDR3: CASSLEDSTYGYTF. The CDR3 nucleotides read TGTGCCAGCAGCTTAGAGGACAGCACCTATGGCTACACCTTC.

The chain links TRBV7-9 to TRBJ2-3; D perhaps matches TRBD1 (6 bases). The V end was cut by 1 base, the J end by 10 bases, with 12 bases between. The CDR3 has 13 residues. CDR1 SEHNR and CDR2 FQNEAQ come from the germline V gene (reference sequence). The CDR3 protein is CASSLGGLGAQYF. The CDR3, as DNA: TGTGCCAGCAGCTTAGGGGGGCTCGGAGCGCAGTATTTT. The variable domain in full, completed from reference TRBV7-9 and TRBJ2-3, reads DTGVSQNPRHKITKRGQNVTFRCDPISEHNRLYWYRQTLGQGPEFLTYFQNEAQLEKSRLLSDRFSAERPKGSFSTLEIQRTEQGDSAMYLCASSLGGLGAQYFGPGTRLTVL.

The chain carries TRBV6-2 or TRBV6-3 and TRBJ2-2; TRBD1 might be the D (6 bases). The CDR3 has 13 residues. Between the trimmed V and J ends, which lost 6 bases and 4 bases, there was a span of 9 bases. CDR1 and CDR2 (germline): MNHEY, SVGEGT. The CDR3 spells CASSRDTTGELFF. DNA of the CDR3: TGTGCCAGCAGCCGGGACACCACCGGGGAGCTGTTTTTT.

V is TRBV15 and J is TRBJ2-7; no reliable D call. This CDR3 is built from 15 residues. From germline, CDR1 is LNHNV and CDR2 YYDKDF (reference sequence). The V end was cut by 0 bases, the J end by 6 bases, with 15 bases between. DNA for the CDR3: TGTGCCACCAGCAGAGAACCCCTGGCCTCCCTCGAGCAGTACTTC. As protein: CATSREPLASLEQYF.

The chain combines TRBV5-6 with TRBJ2-7, with D possibly TRBD2 on 6 matching bases. V was shortened by 5 bases and J by 4 bases, with 16 bases between the two germline ends. This CDR3 contains 14 residues. Looked up from germline, CDR1 is SGHDT and CDR2 is YYEEEE. The CDR3 loop is CASSPGGAAYEQYF. The CDR3 DNA reads TGTGCCAGCAGTCCCGGCGGGGCAGCATACGAGCAGTACTTC. The variable domain in full, with the rest retrieved from reference TRBV5-6 and TRBJ2-7, is DAGVTQSPTHLIKTRGQQVTLRCSPKSGHDTVSWYQQALGQGPQFIFQYYEEEERQRGNFPDRFSGHQFPNYSSELNVNALLLGDSALYLCASSPGGAAYEQYFGPGTRLTVT.

The V and J genes are TRBV7-8 and TRBJ2-1, with 7 bases that match TRBD1. CDR1 and CDR2 (germline): SGHVS, FQNEAQ. With 5 bases clipped from V and 5 bases from J, the junction kept 12 bases outside the gene matches. The CDR3 contains 16 residues. This CDR3 is CASSERRDRWNNEQFF. The CDR3 nucleotides are TGTGCCAGCAGCGAGCGCCGGGACAGATGGAACAATGAGCAGTTCTTC.

This rearrangement joins TRBV5-1 to TRBJ1-1, with a possible D match to TRBD1 (6 bases). V lost 4 bases and J 1 base, leaving 11 bases between the germline ends. Per the germline V gene, CDR1 is SGHRS and CDR2 is YFSETQ. This CDR3 contains 14 residues. The CDR3 coding sequence is TGCGCCAGCAGCCCCAGGGGTCGGAACACTGAAGCTTTCTTT. It specifies CASSPRGRNTEAFF.

The chain employs TRBV19 and TRBJ1-3, with 7 bases fitting TRBD1. V was pared by 6 bases and J by 0 bases, with 5 bases of the junction left unmatched. The CDR3 covers 15 residues. Germline V gene data show CDR1 as LNHDA and CDR2 as SQIVND (reference sequence). CDR3 residues: CASRMDRSSGNTIYF. DNA of the CDR3: TGTGCCAGTAGAATGGACAGGAGCTCTGGAAACACCATATATTTT.

The chain is built from TRBV6-5 and TRBJ1-1; TRBD1 agrees at 7 bases. The CDR3 extends over 13 amino acids. CDR1 is MNHEY and CDR2 is SVGAGI in the germline V gene. With V trimmed by 7 bases and J by 8 bases, 10 bases remained unmatched. This CDR3 is CASTVNRGREAFF. The CDR3 DNA reads TGTGCCAGCACCGTAAACAGGGGTCGAGAAGCTTTCTTT.

This clone came up once. The chain recombines TRBV27 with TRBJ1-1; a possible D gene is TRBD1 (6 bases). V was trimmed by 0 bases and J by 8 bases, leaving 16 bases between them. This CDR3 is built from 15 residues. Germline V gene sequence: CDR1 MNHEY, CDR2 SMNVEV (reference sequence). CDR3 sequence: CASSLSTRGGLEAFF. The DNA for the CDR3 is TGTGCCAGCAGTTTATCCACTAGAGGGGGATTAGAAGCTTTCTTT.